The clone carrying this T cell receptor beta chain was counted a few times. What it recognizes is unknown. TCRdb redid the calling of the reads with MiXCR, one entry per CDR3 protein. The sample yields 350,000 to 500,000 distinct CDR3 sequences, under 40% seen once. The CDR3 is 14 amino acids. V was trimmed by 2 bases and J by 2 bases, leaving 9 bases between them. Germline CDR1 is ENHRY and CDR2 is SYGVKD. The entry originates in a study of T cell repertoires in cytomegalovirus infection. Study-level points and caveats: Clonotype analysis showed dominance of the ex vivo response by HLA-C-restricted CMV-specific TCR beta clonotypes.

The source material was PBMCs. This chain links TRBV10-3 with TRBJ1-1, with D unclear. The receptor was derived from a human donor in good health (CMV status not recorded). Some clones in this sample may be carry-over from other donors' samples. CDR3 sequence (DNA): TGTGCCATCAGTGAGGAAGGAAGAAACACTGAAGCTTTCTTT. Its translation: CAISEEGRNTEAFF.